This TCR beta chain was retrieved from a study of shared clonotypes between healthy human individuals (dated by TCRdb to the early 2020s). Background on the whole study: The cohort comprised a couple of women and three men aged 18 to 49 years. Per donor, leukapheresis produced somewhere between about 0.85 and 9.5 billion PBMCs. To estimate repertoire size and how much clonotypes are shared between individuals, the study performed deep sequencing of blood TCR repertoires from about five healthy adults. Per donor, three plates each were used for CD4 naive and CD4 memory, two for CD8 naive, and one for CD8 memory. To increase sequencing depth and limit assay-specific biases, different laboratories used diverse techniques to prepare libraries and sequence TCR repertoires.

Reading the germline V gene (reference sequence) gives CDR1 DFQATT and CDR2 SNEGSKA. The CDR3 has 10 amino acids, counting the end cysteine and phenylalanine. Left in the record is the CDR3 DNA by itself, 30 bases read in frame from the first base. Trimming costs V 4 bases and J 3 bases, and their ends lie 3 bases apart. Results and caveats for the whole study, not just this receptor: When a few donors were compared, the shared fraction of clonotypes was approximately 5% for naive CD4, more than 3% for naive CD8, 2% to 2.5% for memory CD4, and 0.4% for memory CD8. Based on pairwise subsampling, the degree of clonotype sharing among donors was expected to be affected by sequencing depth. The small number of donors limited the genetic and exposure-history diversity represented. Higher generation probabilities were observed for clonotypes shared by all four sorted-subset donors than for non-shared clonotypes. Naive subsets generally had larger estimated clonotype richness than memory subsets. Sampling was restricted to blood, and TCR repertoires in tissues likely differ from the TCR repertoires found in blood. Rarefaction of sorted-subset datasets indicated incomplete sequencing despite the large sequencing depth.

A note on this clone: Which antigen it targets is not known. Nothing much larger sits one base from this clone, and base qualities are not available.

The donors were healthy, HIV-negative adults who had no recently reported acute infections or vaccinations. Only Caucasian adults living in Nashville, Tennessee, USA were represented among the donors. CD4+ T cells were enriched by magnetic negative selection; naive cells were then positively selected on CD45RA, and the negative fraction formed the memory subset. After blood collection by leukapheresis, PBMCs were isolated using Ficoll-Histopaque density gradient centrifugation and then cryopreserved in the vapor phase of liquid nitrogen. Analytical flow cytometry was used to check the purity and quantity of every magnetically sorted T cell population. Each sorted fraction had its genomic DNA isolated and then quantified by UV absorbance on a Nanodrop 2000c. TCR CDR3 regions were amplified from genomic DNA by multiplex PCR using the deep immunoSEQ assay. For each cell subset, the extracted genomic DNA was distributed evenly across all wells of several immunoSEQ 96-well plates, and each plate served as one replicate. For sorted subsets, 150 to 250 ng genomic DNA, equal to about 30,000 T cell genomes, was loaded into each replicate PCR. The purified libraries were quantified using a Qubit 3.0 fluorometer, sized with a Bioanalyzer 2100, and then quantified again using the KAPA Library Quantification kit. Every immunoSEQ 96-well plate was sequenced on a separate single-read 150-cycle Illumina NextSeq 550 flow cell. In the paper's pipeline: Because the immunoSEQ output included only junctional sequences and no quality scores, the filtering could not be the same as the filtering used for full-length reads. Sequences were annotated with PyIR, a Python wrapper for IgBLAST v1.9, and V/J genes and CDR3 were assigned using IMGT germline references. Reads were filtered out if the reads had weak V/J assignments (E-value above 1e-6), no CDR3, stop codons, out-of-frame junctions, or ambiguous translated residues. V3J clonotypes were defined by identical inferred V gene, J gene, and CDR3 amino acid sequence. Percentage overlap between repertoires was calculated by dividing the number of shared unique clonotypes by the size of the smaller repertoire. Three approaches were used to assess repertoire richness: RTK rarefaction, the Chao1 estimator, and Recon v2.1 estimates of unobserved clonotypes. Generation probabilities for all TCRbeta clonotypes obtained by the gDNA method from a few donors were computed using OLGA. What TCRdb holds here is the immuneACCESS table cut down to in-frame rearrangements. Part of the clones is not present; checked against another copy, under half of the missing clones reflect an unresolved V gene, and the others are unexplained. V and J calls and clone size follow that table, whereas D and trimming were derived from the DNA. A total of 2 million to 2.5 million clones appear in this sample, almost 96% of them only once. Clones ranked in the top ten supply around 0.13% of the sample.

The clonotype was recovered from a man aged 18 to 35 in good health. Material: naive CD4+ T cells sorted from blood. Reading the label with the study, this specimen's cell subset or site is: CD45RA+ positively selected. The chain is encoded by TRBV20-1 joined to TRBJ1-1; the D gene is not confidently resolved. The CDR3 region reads CSAMHTEAFF. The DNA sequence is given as TGCAGTGCTATGCACACTGAAGCTTTCTTT.